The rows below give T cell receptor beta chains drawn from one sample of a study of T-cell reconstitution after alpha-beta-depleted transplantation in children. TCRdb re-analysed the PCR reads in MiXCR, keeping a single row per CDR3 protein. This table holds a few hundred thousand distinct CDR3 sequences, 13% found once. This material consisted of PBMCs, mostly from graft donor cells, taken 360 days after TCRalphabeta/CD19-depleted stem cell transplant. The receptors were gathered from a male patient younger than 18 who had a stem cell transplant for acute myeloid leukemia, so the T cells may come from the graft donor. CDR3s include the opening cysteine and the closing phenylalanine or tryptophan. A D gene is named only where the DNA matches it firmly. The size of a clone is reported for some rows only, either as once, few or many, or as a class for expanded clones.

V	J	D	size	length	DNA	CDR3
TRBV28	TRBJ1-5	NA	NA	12	TGTGCCACCTTCGGTGGCAATCAGCCCCAGCATTTT	CATFGGNQPQHF
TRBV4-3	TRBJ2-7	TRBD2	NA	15	TGCGCCAGCAGCCAAGAGACTAGCGGCCCCTACGAGCAGTACTTC	CASSQETSGPYEQYF
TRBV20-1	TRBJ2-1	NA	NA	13	TGCAGTGCAGACCTGAGCTCCTACAATGAGCAGTTCTTC	CSADLSSYNEQFF
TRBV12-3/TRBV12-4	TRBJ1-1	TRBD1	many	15	TGTGCCAGCAGTCCCGGGACAGGGGTTAACACTGAAGCTTTCTTT	CASSPGTGVNTEAFF
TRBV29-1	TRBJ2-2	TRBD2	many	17	TGCAGCGTTCGAGGGACTAGCGGGAGGCCCCGGACCGGGGAGCTGTTTTTT	CSVRGTSGRPRTGELFF
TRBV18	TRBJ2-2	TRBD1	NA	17	TGTGCCAGCTCACCAAGGGACAGGCCATCGAACACCGGGGAGCTGTTTTTT	CASSPRDRPSNTGELFF
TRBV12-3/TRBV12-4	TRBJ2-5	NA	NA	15	TGTGCCAGCAGTCGAAATGGACTTACTCGGGAGACCCAGTACTTC	CASSRNGLTRETQYF
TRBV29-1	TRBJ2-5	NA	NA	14	TGCAGCGGCCTGATGGGGGTCCTTGGGGAGACCCAGTACTTC	CSGLMGVLGETQYF
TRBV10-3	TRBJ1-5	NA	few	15	TGTGCCATCAGTGATGACGAGGGGTTCAATCAGCCCCAGCATTTT	CAISDDEGFNQPQHF
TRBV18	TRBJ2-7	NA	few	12	TGTGCCAGCTCTCCAGGGGCAGTTGAGCAGTACTTC	CASSPGAVEQYF
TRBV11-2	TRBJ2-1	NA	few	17	TGTGCCAGCAGCCAACCCAGCGGCCGAAGCTCCTACAATGAGCAGTTCTTC	CASSQPSGRSSYNEQFF
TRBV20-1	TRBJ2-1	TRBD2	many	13	TGCAGTGCTACAGCGGGAGGGTACAATGAGCAGTTCTTC	CSATAGGYNEQFF
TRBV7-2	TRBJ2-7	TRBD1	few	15	TGTGCCAGCAGCTCAGTTGGGGACAGGGCATACGAGCAGTACTTC	CASSSVGDRAYEQYF
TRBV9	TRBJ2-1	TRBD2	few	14	TGTGCCAGCAGCGTAGAACTAGCGGACAATGAGCAGTTCTTC	CASSVELADNEQFF
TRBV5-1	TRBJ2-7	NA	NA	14	TGCGCCAGCAGCTTGGTGTCACAGAACTACGAGCAGTACTTC	CASSLVSQNYEQYF
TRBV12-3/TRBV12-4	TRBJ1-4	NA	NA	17	TGTGCCAGCAGTTTACAAACCTCGACAGAGTGGCGCGAAAAACTGTTTTTT	CASSLQTSTEWREKLFF
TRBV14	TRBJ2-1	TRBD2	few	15	TGTGCCAGCAACCATCTGCGGCGGGAGGGCAATGAGCAGTTCTTC	CASNHLRREGNEQFF
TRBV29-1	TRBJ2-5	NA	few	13	TGCAGCGTTGATTGGACGAGTAAAGAGACCCAGTACTTC	CSVDWTSKETQYF
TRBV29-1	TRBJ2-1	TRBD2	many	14	TGCAGCGTTTCCCAGCTAGCGGGAGGGAGTGAGCAGTTCTTC	CSVSQLAGGSEQFF
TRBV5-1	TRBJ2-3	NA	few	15	TGCGCCAGCAGCTCTGAAGACTACGGCACAGATACGCAGTATTTT	CASSSEDYGTDTQYF
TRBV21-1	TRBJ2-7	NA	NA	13	TGTGCCAGCAGCAAAGCGGGAGGCTACGAGCAGTACTTC	CASSKAGGYEQYF
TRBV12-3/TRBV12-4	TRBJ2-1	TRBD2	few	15	TGTGCCAGCACACCCTTTAGCGGGCCCTACAATGAGCAGTTCTTC	CASTPFSGPYNEQFF
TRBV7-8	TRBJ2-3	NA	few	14	TGTGCCAGCAGCTCGGGACCTCAGTCCGATACGCAGTATTTT	CASSSGPQSDTQYF
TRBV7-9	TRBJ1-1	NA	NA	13	TGTGCCAGCAGCTCCCTAGAGAACACTGAAGCTTTCTTT	CASSSLENTEAFF
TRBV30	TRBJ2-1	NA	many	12	TGTGCCGTCAAGCCAGCATACAATGAGCAGTTCTTC	CAVKPAYNEQFF
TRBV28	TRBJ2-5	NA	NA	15	TGTGCCAGCAGTTGGGCGGGACGAACTCAAGAGACCCAGTACTTC	CASSWAGRTQETQYF
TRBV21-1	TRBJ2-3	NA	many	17	TGTGCCAGCCGGGGGGGACCCAGAGGGCAGACCACAGATACGCAGTATTTT	CASRGGPRGQTTDTQYF
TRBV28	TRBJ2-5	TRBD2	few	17	TGTGCCAGCAGTGAAATTTCCGGGACTAGCGAGCAAGAGACCCAGTACTTC	CASSEISGTSEQETQYF
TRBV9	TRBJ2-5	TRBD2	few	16	TGTGCCAGCAGCGTACCCACGGGACTAGCGATCGAGACCCAGTACTTC	CASSVPTGLAIETQYF
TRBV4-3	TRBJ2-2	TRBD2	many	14	TGCGCCAGCAGCCAATTTAGCGGGCCCGGGGAGCTGTTTTTT	CASSQFSGPGELFF
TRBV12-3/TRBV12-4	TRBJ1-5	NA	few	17	TGTGCCAGCAGTTTTGTACTGACAGCTAATAGCAATCAGCCCCAGCATTTT	CASSFVLTANSNQPQHF
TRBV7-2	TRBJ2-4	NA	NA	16	TGTGCCAGCAGCAGCTACCACACGCAGGGGATGGGCATTCAGTACTTC	CASSSYHTQGMGIQYF
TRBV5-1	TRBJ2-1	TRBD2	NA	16	TGCGCCAGCAGCTGGACCCTAGCGGGAGGGCCTCGGGAGCAGTTCTTC	CASSWTLAGGPREQFF
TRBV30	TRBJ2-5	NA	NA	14	TGTGCCTGGAGCGTCGGAGGGATGGGGGAGACCCAGTACTTC	CAWSVGGMGETQYF
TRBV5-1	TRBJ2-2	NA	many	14	TGCGCCAGCAGTAATGGCCAGCTAGGCGGGGAGCTGTTTTTT	CASSNGQLGGELFF
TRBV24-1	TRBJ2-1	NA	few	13	TGTGCCACCAACTCCCCTATAGGTGGTGAGCAGTTCTTC	CATNSPIGGEQFF
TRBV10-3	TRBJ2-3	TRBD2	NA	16	TGTGCCATCAGTGCCATAACTAGCGGGAAACCAGATACGCAGTATTTT	CAISAITSGKPDTQYF
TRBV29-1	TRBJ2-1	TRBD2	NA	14	TGCAGCGTTGAAAGTAGCGGGGCCTACAATGAGCAGTTCTTC	CSVESSGAYNEQFF
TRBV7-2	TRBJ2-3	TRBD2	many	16	TGTGCCAGCAGCTTAGTCGCTAGCGGAGGCACAGATACGCAGTATTTT	CASSLVASGGTDTQYF
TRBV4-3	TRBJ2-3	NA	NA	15	TGCGCCAGCAGCCAAGACCGGACTAGCACAGATACGCAGTATTTT	CASSQDRTSTDTQYF
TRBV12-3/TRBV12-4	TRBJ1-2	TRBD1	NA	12	TGTGCCAGCAGTTTCGGGACAGCAAGCTACACCTTC	CASSFGTASYTF
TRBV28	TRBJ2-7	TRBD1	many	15	TGTGCCAGCACCCCCCCGCCGGGACAGGGGGGAAGGCAGTACTTC	CASTPPPGQGGRQYF
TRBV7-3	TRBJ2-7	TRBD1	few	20	TGTGCCAGCAGCTTAACGAAGGGACGGACAGGGATCGTTTTTGGCTACGAGCAGTACTTC	CASSLTKGRTGIVFGYEQYF
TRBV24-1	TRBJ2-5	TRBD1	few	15	TGTGCCACCAGTGAACACGGGACAGGGGAAGGGACCCAGTACTTC	CATSEHGTGEGTQYF
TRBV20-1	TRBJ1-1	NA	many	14	TGCAGTGCTAGACCGCGCGCAGAGAACACTGAAGCTTTCTTT	CSARPRAENTEAFF
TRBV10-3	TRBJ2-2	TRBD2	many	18	TGTGCCATCAGCCCGGGACTAGCGGGGGGAACGAACACCGGGGAGCTGTTTTTT	CAISPGLAGGTNTGELFF
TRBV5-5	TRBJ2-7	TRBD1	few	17	TGTGCCAGCAGCTTGGCCACGTCAGGGGGCCCTCACTACGAGCAGTACTTC	CASSLATSGGPHYEQYF
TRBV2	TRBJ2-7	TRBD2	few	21	TGTGCCAGCAGAGTCCCGGGACTAGCGGCCCCCCACGCGAGGTTTGGGGGCGAGCAGTACTTC	CASRVPGLAAPHARFGGEQYF
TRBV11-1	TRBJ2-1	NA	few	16	TGTGCCAGCAGCATACTTATGAGTGGGAGATCCCATGAGCAGTTCTTC	CASSILMSGRSHEQFF
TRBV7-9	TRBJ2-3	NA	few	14	TGTGCCAGCAGCTTAGCGCCCCCAGTCGATACGCAGTATTTT	CASSLAPPVDTQYF
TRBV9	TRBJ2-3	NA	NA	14	TGTGCCAGCAGCGTCGCTCCAAGGGCAGATACGCAGTGTTTT	CASSVAPRADTQCF
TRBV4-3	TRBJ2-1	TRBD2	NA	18	TGCGCCAGCAGCCAGGGGACTAGCGGGAGAGTGTACTACAATGAGCAGTTCTTC	CASSQGTSGRVYYNEQFF
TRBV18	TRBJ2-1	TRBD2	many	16	TGTGCCAGCTCACTAACTAGCGGGAGCTCCTACAATGAGCAGTTCTTC	CASSLTSGSSYNEQFF